A selection of T cell receptor beta chains follows, all from one sample in a study of cytomegalovirus exposure and HLA in healthy donors. Some clones are missing from TCRdb's copy, which holds only in-frame ones; the method was immunoSEQ multiplex PCR. Among roughly 130,000 clones listed, over 75% were seen once. Sequenced material: PBMCs. These receptors came from a woman aged 40 to 50 in good health and CMV-seropositive. Each CDR3 is given with its conserved first and last residue. Fields, in order: J gene, D gene, clone size, V gene, CDR3 DNA, CDR3 protein. D genes are given only for firm matches. Clone sizes are given selectively: once, few, many, or a class where the clone is expanded.

>TRBJ1-1|NA|NA|TRBV4-2
TGTGCCAGCAGCCCCGAGTGGAACACTGAAGCTTTCTTT
CASSPEWNTEAFF
>TRBJ2-1|TRBD2|few|TRBV6-6
TGTGCCAGCAGTTATATAGCGGGGGGGGATGAGCAGTTCTTC
CASSYIAGGDEQFF
>TRBJ2-5|NA|NA|TRBV5-1
TGCGCCAGCAGCCCCACTAGCTTAAGCCAAGAGACCCAGTACTTC
CASSPTSLSQETQYF
>TRBJ2-7|NA|NA|TRBV7-6
TGTGCCAGCAGCTTAGGTGTGGAGGACGAGCAGTACTTC
CASSLGVEDEQYF
>TRBJ2-7|TRBD2|NA|TRBV10-3
TGTGCCATCAGTGACGATCCGGGACTAGCGGGGTCAGGGAGCTCCTACGAGCAGTACTTC
CAISDDPGLAGSGSSYEQYF
>TRBJ1-1|TRBD1|NA|TRBV27
TGTGCCAGCAGCCTGGGACAGGCGAGTGCAGCTTTCTTT
CASSLGQASAAFF
>TRBJ1-5|NA|NA|TRBV7-2
TGTGCCAGCAGCCCGGGTCCATATAGCAATCAGCCCCAGCATTTT
CASSPGPYSNQPQHF
>TRBJ2-3|NA|few|TRBV27
TGTGCCAGCAGTTACAGGGTAGGGGGCACAGATACGCAGTATTTT
CASSYRVGGTDTQYF
>TRBJ2-3|TRBD2|NA|TRBV2
TGTGCCAGCGGTGTGTCTAGCGGGTTTACCGCCCCAGACACAGATACGCAGTATTTT
CASGVSSGFTAPDTDTQYF
>TRBJ1-6|TRBD1|NA|TRBV25-1
TGTGCCAGCAGTGAAGCGACAGGGGGTAATTCACCCCTCCACTTT
CASSEATGGNSPLHF
>TRBJ2-1|TRBD2|NA|TRBV28
TGTGCCAGCCACGTTGGGCGGGAGGTCTACAATGAGCAGTTCTTC
CASHVGREVYNEQFF
>TRBJ2-2|NA|NA|TRBV19
TGTGCCAGTTCCCGTAGGGGCGCCGGGGAGCTGTTTTTT
CASSRRGAGELFF
>TRBJ2-2|TRBD2|NA|TRBV5-6
TGTGCCAGCAGCTGGGGGATCAGACTAGCGCTTGACACCGGGGAGCTGTTTTTT
CASSWGIRLALDTGELFF
>TRBJ1-2|TRBD1|NA|TRBV27
TGTGCCAGCAGTTTAAGGACAGGGCCCAATTATGGCTACACCTTC
CASSLRTGPNYGYTF
>TRBJ1-5|NA|NA|TRBV7-9
TGTTCCAGCAGCCCTCTAGGGGTTGATCAGCCCCAGCATTTT
CSSSPLGVDQPQHF
>TRBJ2-3|TRBD2|NA|TRBV10-1
TGCGCCAGCAGCCTCTCGGGGGGTCCCTCTACAGATACGCAGTATTTT
CASSLSGGPSTDTQYF
>TRBJ2-5|NA|NA|TRBV18
TGTGCCAGCTCACCACCTCTTTCGTACCAAGAGACCCAGTACTTC
CASSPPLSYQETQYF
>TRBJ1-4|NA|NA|TRBV19
TGTGCCAGTAGTAAGGGGCTCGATGAAAAACTGTTTTTT
CASSKGLDEKLFF
>TRBJ2-7|TRBD1|NA|TRBV7-2
TGTGCCAGCAGCTCTGGACAGGGGTTCGCCTACGAGCAGTACTTC
CASSSGQGFAYEQYF
>TRBJ1-1|TRBD1|NA|TRBV25-1
TGTGCCAGCAGTGAATCCCAGGGGGCAAACACTGAAGCTTTCTTT
CASSESQGANTEAFF
>TRBJ2-2|NA|NA|TRBV13
TGTGCCAGCAGCATACCACCGGCCAGCGATAGCAGGGAGCTGTTTTTT
CASSIPPASDSRELFF
>TRBJ1-5|TRBD1|NA|TRBV18
TGTGCCAGCTCAACCCGACAGGGTGGCAATCAGCCCCAGCATTTT
CASSTRQGGNQPQHF
>TRBJ1-1|NA|NA|TRBV5-1
TGCGCCAGCAGCTTGTCGCGGATAGGAAACACTGAAGCTTTCTTT
CASSLSRIGNTEAFF
>TRBJ2-1|TRBD1|once|TRBV5-4
TGTGCCAGCATGTTGGGACAGGTAATTCCCAATGAGCAGTTCTTC
CASMLGQVIPNEQFF
>TRBJ1-4|NA|NA|TRBV20-1
TGCAGTCCTGGGACTGCAGGAAAACTGTTTTTT
CSPGTAGKLFF
>TRBJ1-1|NA|NA|TRBV19
TGTGCCAGTAGCATACAGGGGAACACTGAAGCTTTCTTT
CASSIQGNTEAFF
>TRBJ2-2|TRBD2|NA|TRBV7-9
TGTGCCAGCAGCTTATCTAGCGGGGGAGGCACCGGGGAGCTGTTTTTT
CASSLSSGGGTGELFF
>TRBJ1-1|NA|NA|TRBV9
TGTGCCAGCAGCCCGAGAGGGCCAGAGTTCATGAACACTGAAGCTTTCTTT
CASSPRGPEFMNTEAFF
>TRBJ2-5|NA|few|TRBV6-5
TGTGCCAGCAGTCAGACGGGACTCATTCAAGAGACCCAGTACTTC
CASSQTGLIQETQYF
>TRBJ2-1|TRBD2|NA|TRBV6-1
TGTGCCAGCAGCGACTCAGCGGGAGTTCTGAATGAGCAGTTCTTC
CASSDSAGVLNEQFF
>TRBJ1-2|TRBD1|NA|TRBV5-8
TGTGCCAGCAGCTTAACAGGGGCCCTTAACTATGGCTACACCTTC
CASSLTGALNYGYTF
>TRBJ1-2|TRBD1|NA|TRBV6-4
TGTGCCAGCAGACAAGGGACAGGGGCGAACTATGGCTACACCTTC
CASRQGTGANYGYTF
>TRBJ2-1|TRBD1|once|TRBV20-1
TGCAGTGCTATAGGGGGCCTTGAGCAGTTCTTC
CSAIGGLEQFF
>TRBJ2-7|NA|NA|TRBV7-9
TGTGCCAGCAGCTTAGAAACAGTAACTAGCTCCTACGAGCAGTACTTC
CASSLETVTSSYEQYF
>TRBJ2-7|NA|NA|TRBV27
TGTGCCAGCCAAAATACCGGGTCCTTCCTCACCTACGAGCAGTACTTC
CASQNTGSFLTYEQYF
>TRBJ2-1|NA|NA|TRBV28
TGTGCCAGCACGACTGCACCCTACAATGAGCAGTTCTTC
CASTTAPYNEQFF
>TRBJ2-7|NA|few|TRBV29-1
TGCAGCGTTCGGACAGCGAGGGAGCAGTACTTC
CSVRTAREQYF
>TRBJ1-3|NA|NA|TRBV7-9
TGTGCCAGCAGCTTTCTACACACAGGGACCTCTGGAAACACCATATATTTT
CASSFLHTGTSGNTIYF
>TRBJ2-2|TRBD2|NA|TRBV4-3
TGCGCCAGCAGCCTGTTGGCGGGAGGGAACACCGGGGAGCTGTTTTTT
CASSLLAGGNTGELFF
>TRBJ1-4|TRBD1|NA|TRBV4-2
TGTGCCAGCAGCCAAGATACAGGGGGTTCTGTGTGGACTAATGAAAAACTGTTTTTT
CASSQDTGGSVWTNEKLFF
>TRBJ2-1|TRBD2|NA|TRBV4-2
TGTGCCAGCAGCCCTCCTAGCGGCTCCTACAATGAGCAGTTCTTC
CASSPPSGSYNEQFF
>TRBJ2-1|NA|NA|TRBV5-1
TGCGCCAGCAGCTTGGCCCGCGGCCACAATGAGCAGTTCTTC
CASSLARGHNEQFF
>TRBJ2-5|NA|NA|TRBV27
TGTGCCAGCAGTTTAAGGCAGGGTGATACCCAGTACTTC
CASSLRQGDTQYF
>TRBJ1-6|NA|NA|TRBV18
TGTGCCAGCTCACTTCAAGGGGTTTTCGATAATTCACCCCTCCACTTT
CASSLQGVFDNSPLHF
>TRBJ2-3|NA|NA|TRBV7-2
TGTGCCAGCAGCTTCCCACAGGGTATTACGCAGTATTTT
CASSFPQGITQYF
>TRBJ2-2|NA|NA|TRBV21-1
TGTGCCAGCAGCAAGGACAGGGCTACCGGGGAGCTGTTTTTT
CASSKDRATGELFF
>TRBJ1-5|NA|NA|TRBV7-9
TGTGCCAGCAGCGTTGTGACAGACAATCAGCCCCAGCATTTT
CASSVVTDNQPQHF